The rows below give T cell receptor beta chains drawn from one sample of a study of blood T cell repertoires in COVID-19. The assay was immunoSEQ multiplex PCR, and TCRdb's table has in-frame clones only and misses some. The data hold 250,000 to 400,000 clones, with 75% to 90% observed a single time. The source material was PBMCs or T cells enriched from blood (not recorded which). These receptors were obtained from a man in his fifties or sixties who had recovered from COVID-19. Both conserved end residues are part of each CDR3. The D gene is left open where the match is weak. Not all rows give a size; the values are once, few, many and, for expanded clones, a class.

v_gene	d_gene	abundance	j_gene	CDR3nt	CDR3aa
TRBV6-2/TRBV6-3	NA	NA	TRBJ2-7	TGTGCCAGCAGTTACTCTACAGGGTACGAGCAGTACTTC	CASSYSTGYEQYF
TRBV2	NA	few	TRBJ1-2	TGTGCCAGCAGTAGCCAAAGGATCGGAGATGGCTACACCTTC	CASSSQRIGDGYTF
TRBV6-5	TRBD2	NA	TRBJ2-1	TGTGCCAGCAGCGGGACTAGCGGGAAGAATGAGCAGTTCTTC	CASSGTSGKNEQFF
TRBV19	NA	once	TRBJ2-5	TGTGCCAGTAGTATAAGGACAGCCCTAGAAGAGACCCAGTACTTC	CASSIRTALEETQYF
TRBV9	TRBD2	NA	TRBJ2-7	TGTGCCAGCAGCGTCCGTTGGGCAGCGGGATTCTACGAGCAGTACTTC	CASSVRWAAGFYEQYF
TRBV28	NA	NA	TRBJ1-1	TGTGCCAGCAGTTTAGTTAACAGGAACACTGAAGCTTTCTTT	CASSLVNRNTEAFF
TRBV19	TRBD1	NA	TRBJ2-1	TGTGCCAGTAGTGACAGGGGGTACGAGCAGTTCTTC	CASSDRGYEQFF
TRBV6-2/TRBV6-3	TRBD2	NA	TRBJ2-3	TGTGCCAGCAGTTCACTACTAGCGGGAGACCGAGATACGCAGTATTTT	CASSSLLAGDRDTQYF
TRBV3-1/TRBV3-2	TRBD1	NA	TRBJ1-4	TGTGCCAGCAGCGGGACAGCGGGTGAAAAACTGTTTTTT	CASSGTAGEKLFF
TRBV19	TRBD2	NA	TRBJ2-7	TGTGCCAGTAGTATAGGAGGTAGCGGGAGGACCCACGAGCAGTACTTC	CASSIGGSGRTHEQYF
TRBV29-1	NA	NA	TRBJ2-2	TGCAGCGTTGAAAGGGAGCCAGCCGGGGAGCTGTTTTTT	CSVEREPAGELFF
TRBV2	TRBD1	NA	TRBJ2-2	TGTGCCAGCGCCATCGGACAGGGGGCAATAGGTGGGGAGCTGTTTTTT	CASAIGQGAIGGELFF
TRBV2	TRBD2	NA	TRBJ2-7	TGTGCCAGCAGCCCCGAGAGCGGGGAACCCTACGAGCAGTACTTC	CASSPESGEPYEQYF
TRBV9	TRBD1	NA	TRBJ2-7	TGTGCCAGCAGCGCACAGGGGGCGTACGAGCAGTACTTC	CASSAQGAYEQYF
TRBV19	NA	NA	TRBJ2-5	TGTGCCAGTAGTATAGTGGGGAGAGAGACCCAGTACTTC	CASSIVGRETQYF
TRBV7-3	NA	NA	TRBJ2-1	TGTGCCAGCAGCTCGCGACTAGGATGGAATGAGCAGTTCTTC	CASSSRLGWNEQFF